The entry that follows covers one T cell receptor (beta chain) sequence. Germline V gene data show CDR1 as KGHSH and CDR2 as LQKENI. The V end was cut by 3 bases, the J end by 0 bases, with 17 bases between. There are 18 residues in the CDR3. Generated by immunoSEQ multiplex PCR, the TCRdb table keeps only in-frame clones and is missing some. The data show 90,000 to 120,000 clones, approximately 89% seen once. The sample is drawn from a study of OX40 agonist ivuxolimab in advanced cancers. The sample in question was CD4+ or CD8+ T cells sorted from blood, obtained in a trial of the OX40 agonist ivuxolimab. The rearrangement joins TRBV18 to TRBJ2-2; D possibly corresponds to TRBD1 (6 bases). The source is an adult with an advanced solid tumor such as melanoma, head and neck, liver or kidney cancer. Here the CDR3 reads CASSPAYPWTANTGELFF. In DNA form, the CDR3 reads TGTGCCAGCTCACCCGCTTACCCCTGGACAGCGAACACCGGGGAGCTGTTTTTT.